The 10 T cell receptor beta chains presented below share a single source sample, sequenced in a study of T-cell reconstitution after alpha-beta-depleted transplantation in children. Unique molecular identifiers were incorporated into the prepared TCRbeta library. MiXCR, run by TCRdb on the PCR reads, gives a single entry per CDR3 protein. The repertoire holds about 980,000 distinct CDR3 sequences, with about 30% as singletons. The input for sequencing was PBMCs, mostly from graft donor cells, taken 360 days after TCRalphabeta/CD19-depleted stem cell transplant. These receptors were collected from a boy under two years old who had a stem cell transplant for SCID, so the T cells may come from the graft donor.

This clonotype showed up just once. The chain joins TRBV29-1 to TRBJ2-1; possibly TRBD1 or TRBD2 for D (7 bases each). The CDR3 contains 14 residues. The germline CDR1 and CDR2 sequences are SQVTM and ANQGSEA. With 6 bases removed from V and 1 base from J, the gap between germline ends came to 13 bases. CDR3 nucleotide sequence: TGCAGCGTACACAGGGGAGGGTCCTACAATGAGCAGTTCTTC. This codes for CSVHRGGSYNEQFF.

This clonotype was seen more than once but under ten times. V and J are TRBV20-1 and TRBJ2-5, with 12 nucleotides matching TRBD1. The V gene's germline CDR1 is DFQATT and CDR2 SNEGSKA (reference sequence). This CDR3 has 14 residues. The ends lost 6 bases at V and 6 bases at J; junction bases unmatched: 8. Here the CDR3 DNA reads TGCAGTGCCGCCGGGACAGGGGGCGGGAAGACCCAGTACTTC. Its translation is CSAAGTGGGKTQYF.

The V call is TRBV2, the J call TRBJ2-3; 7 positions match TRBD2. V was clipped by 2 bases and J by 5 bases; unmatched bases: 7. The CDR3 spans 15 residues. The germline gives CDR1 SNHLY, CDR2 FYNNEI. Written as DNA, the CDR3 is TGTGCCAGCAGTGAAAGGGGCGGGGGAGGAGATACGCAGTATTTT. Residues: CASSERGGGGDTQYF.

The sample holds a few counts of this clonotype. This chain connects TRBV18 to TRBJ2-7; 8 bases match TRBD1. The CDR3 runs 15 residues. Per germline, CDR1 KGHSH and CDR2 LQKENI. Unmatched junction bases numbered 11, after V lost 6 bases and J lost 4 bases. CDR3 DNA: TGTGCCAGCTCCCCGTCACAGGGGGTCACATACGAGCAGTACTTC. Translating gives CASSPSQGVTYEQYF.

The V gene is TRBV20-1, the J gene TRBJ1-5; 12 positions match TRBD1. CDR1 is DFQATT and CDR2 is SNEGSKA in the germline V gene (reference sequence). Germline trimming cut 3 bases from V and 7 bases from J; bases unmatched to any gene: 4. This CDR3 has 14 residues. The chain's CDR3 is CSAREGTGGQPQHF. For the CDR3, the DNA is TGCAGTGCTAGGGAAGGGACAGGGGGCCAGCCCCAGCATTTT.

The chain couples TRBV9 to TRBJ2-1; 13 nucleotides align to TRBD2. The CDR3 sequence is 17 residues long. Germline assignment: CDR1 SGDLS and CDR2 YYNGEE. With 2 bases clipped from V and 7 bases from J, the junction kept 9 bases outside the gene matches. In DNA form, the CDR3 reads TGTGCCAGCAGCGTCCCCGCGACTAGCGGGGGGATTAATGAGCAGTTCTTC. This translates into CASSVPATSGGINEQFF.

This clonotype was counted only a few times. V gene TRBV20-1 combines with J gene TRBJ1-1; no definite D call. This CDR3 has 15 residues. Germline V gives CDR1 DFQATT, CDR2 SNEGSKA (reference sequence). V was pared by 0 bases and J by 0 bases, with 11 bases between. In nucleotides, the CDR3 is TGCAGTGCTAGAGAGGGCGGTTACCTGAACACTGAAGCTTTCTTT. Its translation: CSAREGGYLNTEAFF.

V is TRBV5-1 and J is TRBJ2-4; perhaps TRBD2 as D (5 bases). Trimming took off 6 bases at V and 6 bases at J, with 13 bases between the two ends. From germline, CDR1 is SGHRS and CDR2 YFSETQ. This CDR3 spans 13 amino acids. The CDR3 protein is CASKEELRNIQYF. Written as DNA, the CDR3 is TGCGCCAGCAAGGAGGAGCTTCGAAACATTCAGTACTTC.

This chain joins TRBV20-1 and TRBJ2-4; D may be TRBD1 (6 bases). Germline values: CDR1 DFQATT, CDR2 SNEGSKA (reference sequence). Trimming took 6 bases from V and 9 from J, leaving 15 bases between them. The CDR3 has 12 residues. CDR3 bases: TGCAGTGCCACCACAGGGTCCGGCATTCAGTACTTC. It encodes CSATTGSGIQYF.

The gene calls are TRBV5-4 and TRBJ1-1; TRBD1 is a possible D gene (5 bases). The CDR3 has 14 residues. With 0 bases removed from V and 8 bases from J, the gap between germline ends came to 14 bases. The V gene's germline CDR1 is SGHNT and CDR2 YYREEE (reference sequence). CDR3 sequence reads: CASSLGWSGREAFF. The DNA of the CDR3 is TGTGCCAGCAGCTTGGGTTGGTCGGGACGGGAAGCTTTCTTT.